The present entry profiles one TCR beta chain with its context. Its specificity is unknown. These data belong to a study of post-analysis software for immune sequencing data. About the research overall: The disease courses covered relapsing-remitting, secondary progressive and progressive-relapsing multiple sclerosis.

The germline CDR1 and CDR2 sequences are SQVTM and ANQGSEA. V dropped 4 bases and J dropped 5 bases, with 12 bases sitting between them. The CDR3 is 13 amino acids. The TCR beta cDNA libraries carried unique molecular identifiers. One entry per CDR3 protein, called by TCRdb with MiXCR from the PCR reads. In the table there are more than 450,000 distinct CDR3 sequences, 44% of which are singletons. Study-level points and caveats: Comparison of patients with controls showed a handful of TRBV segments more frequent in patients, TRBV5-6, TRBV5-1 and TRBV20-1 among them.

The genes are TRBV29-1 and TRBJ2-1; D unclear. The specimen sequenced was blood. This TCR was recovered from a girl between 5 and 17 years old with multiple sclerosis. CDR3 sequence (DNA): TGCAGCGTTGGGTCGTCCGCAAACAATGAGCAGTTCTTC. Its translation is CSVGSSANNEQFF.